One sample yielded the 18 T cell receptor beta chains listed below, sequenced in a study of blood T cell repertoires in COVID-19. Method: immunoSEQ multiplex PCR; TCRdb's copy keeps in-frame clones and lacks some. The sample holds approximately 77,000 clones, 75% to 90% seen once. Input material: peripheral blood. All receptors come from a woman aged 70-85 years with acute or convalescent COVID-19.

The chain carries TRBV5-5 and TRBJ2-1, with 9 bases identical to TRBD1. The CDR3 consists of 15 residues. Germline V gene sequence: CDR1 SGHKS, CDR2 YYEKEE (reference sequence). J gave up 5 bases and V 1 base, and 4 bases lay outside the gene matches. CDR3 coding DNA: TGTGCCAGCAGCTTGTACGGACAGGGGAACAATGAGCAGTTCTTC. Translated: CASSLYGQGNNEQFF.

The chain carries TRBV2 and TRBJ2-1, with TRBD2 matching over 12 bases. V was pared by 8 bases and J by 9 bases, with 11 bases of the junction left unmatched. The CDR3 extends over 15 amino acids. CDR1 is SNHLY, CDR2 FYNNEI, per germline. CDR3: CASRLLAGGKSEQFF. CDR3 bases: TGTGCCAGCCGATTACTAGCGGGGGGCAAGAGTGAGCAGTTCTTC.

The chain has TRBV6-5 and TRBJ2-3; D gene unclear. CDR1 and CDR2 from the germline V gene are MNHEY and SVGAGI. The CDR3 is 14 amino acids. Trimming cost V 0 bases and J 6 bases, with 10 bases left between them. The CDR3 loop reads CASSYSRRRDTQYF. The DNA for the CDR3 is TGTGCCAGCAGTTACTCGAGGAGAAGGGATACGCAGTATTTT.

The chain combines TRBV7-9 with TRBJ1-2, with D unresolved. The CDR3 is made up of 14 amino acids. Trimming took 5 bases from V and 2 from J, leaving 12 bases between them. CDR1 and CDR2 from the germline V gene are SEHNR and FQNEAQ (reference sequence). The CDR3 coding sequence is TGTGCCAGCAGCCTCGAGAGGGTAAACTATGGCTACACCTTC. Translated: CASSLERVNYGYTF.

The chain carries TRBV18 and TRBJ2-1, with 11 bases matching TRBD2. V was clipped by 2 bases and J by 8 bases; unmatched bases: 8. Germline CDR1 KGHSH, CDR2 LQKENI. The CDR3 length is 16 residues. For the CDR3, the DNA is TGTGCCAGCTCACCAAGGCTAGCGGGGGGTCTGGATGAGCAGTTCTTC. Translation gives CASSPRLAGGLDEQFF.

The chain carries TRBV24-1 and TRBJ1-5; D gene uncertain. Germline CDR1 KGHDR, CDR2 SFDVKD. CDR3 length equals 12 residues. Trimming removed 6 bases from V and 1 base from J, with 3 bases in between. CDR3 residues: CATSQSNQPQHF. The CDR3 region has the DNA TGTGCCACCAGTCAAAGCAATCAGCCCCAGCATTTT.

The chain joins TRBV19 to TRBJ2-1; no firm D call. Germline V gives CDR1 LNHDA, CDR2 SQIVND (reference sequence). The CDR3 spans 12 residues. Trimming took 7 bases from V and 8 from J, leaving 12 bases between them. The CDR3 spells CASNHRGHEQFF. The CDR3 DNA reads as TGTGCCAGTAACCACCGCGGCCATGAGCAGTTCTTC.

The chain links TRBV5-3 to TRBJ1-5; TRBD1 matches at 9 bases. TRBV5-3 is an open reading frame whose function is uncertain. The CDR3 totals 15 residues. Germline trimming cut 10 bases from V and 5 bases from J; bases unmatched to any gene: 13. CDR3 region: CAGTASRDRDQPQHF. The CDR3 region has the DNA TGTGCCGGAACCGCATCCCGGGACAGGGATCAGCCCCAGCATTTT.

The rearrangement uses TRBV6-6 and TRBJ1-5; 8 bases map to TRBD1. Germline values: CDR1 MNHNY, CDR2 SVGAGI (reference sequence). This CDR3 region has 14 residues. The trim removed 7 bases at V and 7 bases at J, leaving 9 bases unmatched. CDR3 sequence: CASTLQGVLQPQHF. The CDR3 DNA follows: TGTGCCAGCACTCTACAGGGGGTGTTGCAGCCCCAGCATTTT.

This rearrangement joins TRBV11-3 to TRBJ2-1; D may be TRBD1 (5 bases). V was pared by 3 bases and J by 6 bases, with 18 bases between. Germline CDR1 reads SGHNT; CDR2 reads YENEEA. The CDR3 covers 16 residues. The CDR3 is CASSFRTGARSNEQFF. The CDR3 region has the DNA TGTGCCAGCAGCTTTAGAACAGGCGCCCGGAGCAATGAGCAGTTCTTC.

This sequence joins TRBV3-1 (or the pseudogene TRBV3-2) and TRBJ2-7, with D possibly matching TRBD1 (5 bases). CDR1 is LGHDT, CDR2 YNNKEL, per germline (reference sequence). V lost 4 bases and J lost 5, with 18 bases in between. This CDR3 contains 15 residues. In nucleotides, the CDR3 is TGTGCCAGCAGCCGTATTTTGGGGCAGCAACACGAGCAGTACTTC. Its protein is CASSRILGQQHEQYF.

CDR3 loop: CASSSNPSGNEQFF. As DNA, the CDR3 is TGTGCCAGCAGCTCCAACCCTTCCGGGAATGAGCAGTTCTTC. V is TRBV11-2 and J is TRBJ2-1; D gene unclear. V gave up 4 bases and J gave up 7 bases, with 14 bases separating them. This CDR3 comprises 14 residues. CDR1 and CDR2 (germline): SGHAT, FQNNGV.

V and J are TRBV4-3 and TRBJ2-7, with TRBD1 identical over 9 bases. CDR1 and CDR2 from the germline V gene are LGHNA and YSLEER. J gave up 1 base and V 4 bases, and 5 bases lay outside the gene matches. This CDR3 contains 15 residues. The CDR3 nucleotides are TGCGCCAGCAGCCGAGGGACAGGGAGGTCCTACGAGCAGTACTTC. This codes for CASSRGTGRSYEQYF.

This clone was counted once. This chain links TRBV19 with TRBJ1-5; tentative D call: TRBD1 (6 bases). V was shortened by 3 bases and J by 7 bases, with 13 bases between the two germline ends. Germline assignment: CDR1 LNHDA and CDR2 SQIVND (reference sequence). The CDR3 runs to 14 residues. In DNA, the CDR3 is TGTGCCAGTAGTATTGTAGCAGGGGACCAGCCCCAGCATTTT. This gives the protein CASSIVAGDQPQHF. Looking up the rest from reference TRBV19 and TRBJ1-5 gives the full variable domain: DGGITQSPKYLFRKEGQNVTLSCEQNLNHDAMYWYRQDPGQGLRLIYYSQIVNDFQKGDIAEGYSVSREKKESFPLTVTSAQKNPTAFYLCASSIVAGDQPQHFGDGTRLSIL.

This clone appeared once. The chain recombines TRBV6-5 with TRBJ1-1; no clear D. CDR3 size: 14 residues. Germline V gene lookup returns CDR1 MNHEY and CDR2 SVGAGI. The V gene lost 1 base and the J gene lost 0 bases, with 6 bases spanning the gap. The CDR3, as DNA: TGTGCCAGCAGTTACTACCGGGTGAACACTGAAGCTTTCTTT. Its translation: CASSYYRVNTEAFF.

The CDR3 reads CASSLDSGGTLQETQYF. CDR3 DNA: TGTGCCAGCAGCTTAGACTCGGGGGGGACCCTCCAAGAGACCCAGTACTTC. The chain joins TRBV7-7 to TRBJ2-5, with 8 positions matching TRBD2. V lost 1 base to trimming and J lost 1 base; unmatched junction nucleotides: 8. CDR3 length equals 17 residues. Germline CDR1 and CDR2: SSHAT and FNYEAQ (reference sequence).

The rearrangement links TRBV7-8 to TRBJ1-2; 8 positions match TRBD1. Per germline, CDR1 SGHVS and CDR2 FQNEAQ. With V trimmed by 5 bases and J by 7 bases, 12 bases remained unmatched. There are 15 residues in the CDR3. CDR3 sequence: CASSPYRQGKSGYTF. The CDR3 DNA sequence: TGTGCCAGCAGCCCTTACCGACAGGGGAAGAGTGGCTACACCTTC.

This rearrangement joins TRBV24-1 to TRBJ1-2; possibly TRBD1 for D (6 bases). Germline CDR1 is KGHDR and CDR2 is SFDVKD. Trimming removed 9 bases at V and 6 bases at J, with 22 bases between. The CDR3 has 15 amino acids. CDR3 amino acids: CATSGVGYGVDGYTF. CDR3 coding DNA: TGTGCCACCTCAGGGGTCGGCTATGGGGTGGATGGCTACACCTTC.